The 10 T cell receptor beta chains below were found in one sample sequenced in a study of cytomegalovirus exposure and HLA in healthy donors. A multiplex PCR was run with 60 Vbeta primers and 13 Jbeta primers. Assay: immunoSEQ multiplex PCR; the TCRdb copy retains only in-frame clones and omits some. This sample has under 150,000 clones, with 81% found just once. Material for sequencing was PBMCs. The receptors were sampled from a man aged 18 to 30 in good health and CMV-seronegative.

The chain carries TRBV5-1 and TRBJ2-7, with TRBD1 matching 8 bases. Trimming cost V 4 bases and J 3 bases; bases outside gene matches: 18. CDR3 length: 18 amino acids. Germline V gives CDR1 SGHRS, CDR2 YFSETQ. DNA for the CDR3: TGCGCCAGCAGCGGACTCCGACAGGGGCCGCCCTTCGGCTACGAGCAGTACTTC. Amino acid sequence: CASSGLRQGPPFGYEQYF.

This clone was recorded once. The rearrangement uses TRBV27 and TRBJ1-2, with 10 bases aligning to TRBD1. This CDR3 contains 15 residues. Germline V gene sequence: CDR1 MNHEY, CDR2 SMNVEV (reference sequence). Unmatched junction bases numbered 9, after V lost 6 bases and J lost 5 bases. CDR3 DNA: TGTGCCAGCAGCCGAGGGACAGGGGCGCTTTATGGCTACACCTTC. Translating it yields CASSRGTGALYGYTF.

The chain links TRBV5-1 to TRBJ1-1, with 9 bases aligning to TRBD1. CDR3 length equals 14 residues. V was pared by 6 bases and J by 11 bases, with 14 bases of the junction left unmatched. CDR1 and CDR2 (germline): SGHRS, YFSETQ. The CDR3 region is CASTPGTGSLDAFF. DNA of the CDR3: TGCGCCAGCACCCCCGGGACAGGGTCTTTGGATGCTTTCTTT.

The chain links TRBV7-2 to TRBJ2-7, with 8 nucleotides matching TRBD2. The V and J ends lost 5 bases and 0 bases, in that order; junction bases with no gene match: 15. The CDR3 is made up of 18 amino acids. The V gene's germline CDR1 is SGHTA and CDR2 FQGNSA. In nucleotides, the CDR3 is TGTGCCAGCAGCCAAATAGGACTAGCTATAAAAAGCTCCTACGAGCAGTACTTC. This sequence encodes CASSQIGLAIKSSYEQYF.

V gene TRBV19 combines with J gene TRBJ2-3; 9 nucleotides line up with TRBD2. The CDR3 length is 15 residues. With 5 bases clipped from V and 0 bases from J, the junction kept 3 bases outside the gene matches. The germline V gene encodes CDR1 LNHDA and CDR2 SQIVND (reference sequence). In DNA, the CDR3 is TGTGCCAGTAGTTCTAGCGGGGTCAGCACAGATACGCAGTATTTT. Residues: CASSSSGVSTDTQYF. Full variable domain (remainder filled in from reference TRBV19 and TRBJ2-3): DGGITQSPKYLFRKEGQNVTLSCEQNLNHDAMYWYRQDPGQGLRLIYYSQIVNDFQKGDIAEGYSVSREKKESFPLTVTSAQKNPTAFYLCASSSSGVSTDTQYFGPGTRLTVL.

The sample holds a few counts of this clone. The chain uses TRBV4-3 and TRBJ2-1, with 11 bases lining up with TRBD2. The CDR3 is 16 residues long. Germline loops: CDR1 LGHNA, CDR2 YSLEER. V dropped 0 bases and J dropped 8; count of bases not matched to a gene: 6. The CDR3 nucleotides are TGCGCCAGCAGCCAAGATGTAGCGGGGGGGCACGATGAGCAGTTCTTC. It codes for CASSQDVAGGHDEQFF.

This clone was seen once. V and J are TRBV5-6 and TRBJ2-1, with D maybe TRBD1 (5 bases). The CDR3 loop spans 19 amino acids. V lost 1 base to trimming and J lost 4 bases, with 24 bases between them. Germline values: CDR1 SGHDT, CDR2 YYEEEE. CDR3 protein: CASSLFRYWTFIPYNEQFF. The CDR3 DNA reads as TGTGCCAGCAGCTTGTTCCGCTATTGGACATTCATTCCATACAATGAGCAGTTCTTC.

The CDR3 sequence is CASSYGTNEKLFF. Here the CDR3 DNA reads TGCGCCAGCAGCTACGGGACTAATGAAAAACTGTTTTTT. The chain combines TRBV5-1 with TRBJ1-4, with unresolved D. The CDR3 is 13 residues long. The V end lost 3 bases, the J end lost 2 bases, and 5 bases lay between the germline ends. The germline V gene encodes CDR1 SGHRS and CDR2 YFSETQ. Using reference TRBV5-1 and TRBJ1-4 for the parts outside the CDR3, the full variable domain is KAGVTQTPRYLIKTRGQQVTLSCSPISGHRSVSWYQQTPGQGLQFLFEYFSETQRNKGNFPGRFSGRQFSNSRSEMNVSTLELGDSALYLCASSYGTNEKLFFGSGTQLSVL.

The rearrangement links TRBV29-1 to TRBJ1-1, with D uncertain. Trimming left V 3 bases short and J 8 bases short, with 13 bases between. There are 12 residues in the CDR3. Per germline, CDR1 SQVTM and CDR2 ANQGSEA. Here the CDR3 reads CSVDFFGREAFF. The CDR3 bases are TGCAGCGTTGATTTTTTTGGCAGGGAAGCTTTCTTT.

The chain links TRBV19 to TRBJ1-6; unclear D gene. The CDR3 has 17 amino acids. V was trimmed by 7 bases and J by 2 bases, leaving 18 bases between them. Germline V lookup: CDR1 LNHDA, CDR2 SQIVND (reference sequence). Here the CDR3 DNA reads TGTGCCAGTACCGTACTCGGAGGGCGGACCTATAATTCACCCCTCCACTTT. Translated: CASTVLGGRTYNSPLHF.